This entry lists 18 T cell receptor beta chains sequenced from one sample in a study of OX40 agonist ivuxolimab in advanced cancers. Sequenced by immunoSEQ multiplex PCR; TCRdb stores in-frame clones only, minus some. Found here are 65,000 to 80,000 clones, around 86% of them singletons; the top ten hold 1.9%. Material: CD4+ or CD8+ T cells sorted from blood, obtained in a trial of the OX40 agonist ivuxolimab. The receptors derive from an adult with an advanced solid tumor such as melanoma, head and neck, liver or kidney cancer.

This clone was picked up one time. The CDR3 nucleotides are TGTGCCAGCTCAGACCGGGTCGAGACTAATTCACCCCTCCACTTT. Translating it yields CASSDRVETNSPLHF. The chain links TRBV18 to TRBJ1-6; the D is unclear. The germline gives CDR1 KGHSH, CDR2 LQKENI. The CDR3 covers 15 residues. V lost 5 bases, J lost 6 bases, and 14 bases lay in between.

This clone was counted many times. The chain has TRBV19 and TRBJ1-5; the D gene is possibly TRBD1 (6 bases). CDR1 and CDR2 (germline): LNHDA, SQIVND (reference sequence). The V and J ends lost 4 bases and 2 bases respectively, with 9 bases between them. This CDR3 has 14 residues. The CDR3: CASSTSGGNQPQHF. In DNA, the CDR3 is TGTGCCAGTAGTACCTCAGGGGGCAATCAGCCCCAGCATTTT.

The chain recombines TRBV5-6 with TRBJ1-4; TRBD1 might be the D (5 bases). With 4 bases removed from V and 4 bases from J, the gap between germline ends came to 17 bases. There are 16 residues in the CDR3. CDR1 SGHDT and CDR2 YYEEEE come from the germline V gene. The CDR3 DNA follows: TGTGCCAGCAGCCGCACGGGACGGGGAATTAATGAAAAACTGTTTTTT. It codes for CASSRTGRGINEKLFF.

The chain carries TRBV9 and TRBJ2-1; TRBD1 matches at 9 bases. There are 17 residues in the CDR3. The germline V gene encodes CDR1 SGDLS and CDR2 YYNGEE. Unmatched junction bases numbered 13, after V lost 1 base and J lost 8 bases. The CDR3 loop reads CASSVLTPGQGVDEQFF. In DNA, the CDR3 is TGTGCCAGCAGCGTATTAACCCCGGGACAGGGTGTCGATGAGCAGTTCTTC.

CDR3 nucleotides: TGTGCCAGCAGCTCCCAACCCGGGACTAGCGTTCAGTTCTTC. Its protein product is CASSSQPGTSVQFF. The chain employs TRBV7-2 and TRBJ2-1, with 10 bases that match TRBD2. Unmatched junction bases numbered 10, after V lost 4 bases and J lost 13 bases. Germline assignment: CDR1 SGHTA and CDR2 FQGNSA. This CDR3 has 14 residues. Filled out from reference TRBV7-2 and TRBJ2-1, the complete variable domain reads GAGVSQSPSNKVTEKGKDVELRCDPISGHTALYWYRQSLGQGLEFLIYFQGNSAPDKSGLPSDRFSAERTGGSVSTLTIQRTQQEDSAVYLCASSSQPGTSVQFFGPGTRLTVL.

The V call is TRBV7-2, the J call TRBJ1-5; no clear D gene. The ends were cut back, 2 bases at V and 7 bases at J, with 9 bases in the middle. The germline V gene encodes CDR1 SGHTA and CDR2 FQGNSA. The CDR3 runs 13 residues. CDR3 loop: CASSLSREQPQHF. The CDR3 nucleotides are TGTGCCAGCAGCTTAAGTAGGGAGCAGCCCCAGCATTTT.

V gene TRBV7-9 combines with J gene TRBJ1-2; D remains ambiguous. The CDR3 sequence is 12 residues long. Germline V gives CDR1 SEHNR, CDR2 FQNEAQ (reference sequence). Trimming took 4 bases from V and 1 from J, leaving 4 bases between them. In DNA, the CDR3 is TGTGCCAGCAGCTCCCATAACTATGGCTACACCTTC. Protein product: CASSSHNYGYTF.

The chain is built from TRBV4-3 and TRBJ2-7; a possible D gene is TRBD1 (5 bases). From germline, CDR1 is LGHNA and CDR2 YSLEER. The CDR3 extends over 14 amino acids. The V end lost 0 bases, the J end lost 3 bases, and 9 bases lay between the germline ends. The CDR3 DNA sequence: TGCGCCAGCAGCCAAGAGCAGGGCGTCTACGAGCAGTACTTC. This translates into CASSQEQGVYEQYF.

The rearrangement uses TRBV28 and TRBJ1-5, with D possibly TRBD1 on 5 matching bases. Germline CDR1 reads MDHEN; CDR2 reads SYDVKM. Trimming took off 5 bases at V and 6 bases at J, with 17 bases between the two ends. The CDR3 covers 15 residues. The CDR3 DNA reads TGTGCCAGCAGTCCCGGGTCTCGGGGCGGTCAGCCCCAGCATTTT. This sequence encodes CASSPGSRGGQPQHF.

The chain is built from TRBV6-6 and TRBJ2-7; D remains ambiguous. Germline CDR1 is MNHNY and CDR2 is SVGAGI (reference sequence). V was clipped by 5 bases and J by 2 bases, with 10 bases between them. The CDR3 sequence is 13 residues long. The CDR3 loop is CASSPRAPYEQYF. Written as DNA, the CDR3 is TGTGCCAGCAGTCCCCGGGCCCCCTACGAGCAGTACTTC.

The chain uses TRBV28 and TRBJ1-1; the D is unclear. This CDR3 comprises 14 residues. The V and J ends lost 3 bases and 1 base respectively, with 9 bases between them. Per the germline V gene, CDR1 is MDHEN and CDR2 is SYDVKM. This CDR3 is CASSLGGKNTEAFF. The CDR3 coding sequence is TGTGCCAGCAGTTTGGGAGGGAAGAACACTGAAGCTTTCTTT.

The J gene is TRBJ2-1, the V gene TRBV6-1; TRBD2 matches at 8 bases. CDR1 MNHNS and CDR2 SASEGT come from the germline V gene. There are 15 residues in the CDR3. V trimming: 0 bases; J trimming: 7 bases; junction bases outside the gene matches: 5. The CDR3 bases are TGTGCCAGCAGTGAAGCAAGACTAGCGCGTAATGAGCAGTTCTTC. Its protein product is CASSEARLARNEQFF.

V usage is TRBV7-9 and J usage is TRBJ2-7, with D hard to call. The CDR3 runs 12 residues. The V gene's germline CDR1 is SEHNR and CDR2 FQNEAQ (reference sequence). V was clipped by 4 bases and J by 6 bases, with 10 bases between them. CDR3 DNA sequence: TGTGCCAGCAGCTGGGGTACCAGCGAGCAGTACTTC. Amino acid sequence: CASSWGTSEQYF.

V and J are TRBV18 and TRBJ2-6; D possibly corresponds to TRBD1 (6 bases). Germline CDR1 reads KGHSH; CDR2 reads LQKENI. The V end lost 6 bases, the J end lost 1 base, and 13 bases lay between the germline ends. The CDR3 sequence is 16 residues long. This CDR3 is CASSKDSRSGANVLTF. The CDR3 DNA reads as TGTGCCAGCTCGAAGGACAGCCGATCTGGGGCCAACGTCCTGACTTTC.

The gene calls are TRBV14 and TRBJ2-2, with 10 bases matching TRBD1. The V segment lost 1 base and the J segment 7 bases; nucleotides outside the gene matches: 6. The CDR3 runs to 16 residues. CDR1 is SGHDN and CDR2 is FVKESK in the germline V gene. The CDR3 coding sequence is TGTGCCAGCAGCCAAGTGGGACAGGGGTCGCGCGGGGAGCTGTTTTTT. It translates to CASSQVGQGSRGELFF.

The chain couples TRBV15 to TRBJ2-7; TRBD2 agrees at 9 bases. Unmatched junction bases numbered 12, after V lost 0 bases and J lost 0 bases. CDR1 is LNHNV, CDR2 YYDKDF, per germline (reference sequence). The CDR3 contains 19 residues. DNA of the CDR3: TGTGCCACCAGCAGAGACCCCCCTAGCGGGGTAGGAATCTCCTACGAGCAGTACTTC. This gives the protein CATSRDPPSGVGISYEQYF.

The J gene is TRBJ2-7, the V gene TRBV7-9, with TRBD2 identical over 15 bases. Trimming at V came to 5 bases and at J to 4 bases, leaving 9 bases not matched to a gene. This CDR3 region has 17 residues. CDR1 and CDR2 from the germline V gene are SEHNR and FQNEAQ (reference sequence). CDR3 sequence reads: CASSPIGTSGRLYEQYF. As DNA, the CDR3 is TGTGCCAGCAGCCCTATAGGGACTAGCGGGAGGTTATACGAGCAGTACTTC.

V usage is TRBV4-3 and J usage is TRBJ1-5; D is unclear. The CDR3 loop spans 13 amino acids. Germline V gene sequence: CDR1 LGHNA, CDR2 YSLEER. Trimming pared 0 bases from V and 7 bases from J, leaving 7 bases between. The CDR3 protein is CASSQEYGQPQHF. CDR3 bases: TGCGCCAGCAGCCAAGAGTATGGGCAGCCCCAGCATTTT.